These 22 T cell receptor beta chains were sequenced from one sample in a study of CD8 T cells in Susac syndrome. Random hexamers were used to reverse transcribe an amount of roughly 0.5 to 1 ug RNA. TCRdb processed the immunoSEQ multiplex PCR reads anew with MiXCR; each CDR3 protein has one entry. The sample carries approximately 150,000 distinct CDR3 sequences, approximately 94% recorded once. The sequenced material came from CD4+ T cells from PBMCs. The origin of the receptors is a human donor with multiple sclerosis.

The V and J genes are TRBV7-3 and TRBJ2-3; D gene ambiguous. The CDR3 is 14 residues long. Germline V gene sequence: CDR1 SGHTA, CDR2 FQGTGA. Trimming pared 5 bases from V and 0 bases from J, leaving 9 bases between. CDR3 sequence (DNA): TGTGCCAGCAGCCCTACGGCTAGCACAGATACGCAGTATTTT. Translating it yields CASSPTASTDTQYF.

V gene TRBV28 combines with J gene TRBJ2-7; unclear D gene. V lost 8 bases, J lost 12 bases, and 17 bases lay in between. Germline CDR1 is MDHEN and CDR2 is SYDVKM. This CDR3 contains 11 residues. In nucleotides, the CDR3 is TGTGCCAGCGGTCTAGGGCAGAGTCGGTACTTC. The encoded protein is CASGLGQSRYF.

The rearrangement links TRBV27 to TRBJ2-7; 10 nucleotides align to TRBD2. Per the germline V gene, CDR1 is MNHEY and CDR2 is SMNVEV (reference sequence). There are 14 residues in the CDR3. After removal of 3 bases from V and 3 bases from J, the junction contained 2 bases not matched to a gene. The CDR3 sequence: CASSFSSGSYEQYF. CDR3 in DNA: TGTGCCAGCAGTTTTTCTAGCGGGAGCTACGAGCAGTACTTC.

V gene TRBV12-3 or TRBV12-4 combines with J gene TRBJ1-2; no clear D. V lost 2 bases to trimming and J lost 6 bases, with 13 bases between them. CDR3 length equals 14 residues. Written as DNA, the CDR3 is TGTGCCAGCAGTTTATTGCTGGGCGGGAATGGCTACACCTTC. Encoded protein: CASSLLLGGNGYTF.

This rearrangement joins TRBV28 to TRBJ2-5, with unresolved D. This CDR3 region has 12 residues. Trimming pared 6 bases from V and 0 bases from J, leaving 5 bases between. Germline CDR1 MDHEN, CDR2 SYDVKM. CDR3 amino acids: CASSMDQETQYF. In nucleotides, the CDR3 is TGTGCCAGCAGCATGGACCAAGAGACCCAGTACTTC.

The rearrangement joins TRBV13 to TRBJ2-1; D is unresolved. The CDR3 length is 15 residues. Trimming left V 7 bases short and J 9 bases short, with 22 bases between. Per germline, CDR1 PRHDT and CDR2 FYEKMQ (reference sequence). The CDR3 reads CASNPWNGGPGEQFF. The CDR3 DNA follows: TGTGCCAGCAACCCATGGAATGGCGGTCCGGGTGAGCAGTTCTTC. Combining the CDR3 with reference TRBV13 and TRBJ2-1 gives the whole variable domain AAGVIQSPRHLIKEKRETATLKCYPIPRHDTVYWYQQGPGQDPQFLISFYEKMQSDKGSIPDRFSAQQFSDYHSELNMSSLELGDSALYFCASNPWNGGPGEQFFGPGTRLTVL.

Here the CDR3 reads CASSPAGQGGTEAFF. CDR3 DNA sequence: TGCGCCAGCAGCCCGGCCGGACAGGGAGGCACTGAAGCTTTCTTT. The chain couples TRBV5-1 to TRBJ1-1, with TRBD1 identical over 8 bases. Germline-derived CDR1 and CDR2 are SGHRS and YFSETQ. Trimming took 4 bases from V and 4 from J; bases not matched to a gene: 9. This CDR3 is 15 amino acids long.

The chain uses TRBV2 and TRBJ1-5; 9 bases fit TRBD1. V lost 7 bases to trimming and J lost 1 base; unmatched junction nucleotides: 5. Germline V CDR1 and CDR2: SNHLY, FYNNEI. This CDR3 is 15 amino acids long. CDR3 nucleotide sequence: TGTGCCAGCAAGCAAACAGGGGGCAGCAATCAGCCCCAGCATTTT. Encoded protein: CASKQTGGSNQPQHF.

This clonotype was detected once. This chain links TRBV20-1 with TRBJ2-7, with a weak D call TRBD1 (5 bases). From germline, CDR1 is DFQATT and CDR2 SNEGSKA (reference sequence). With 6 bases removed from V and 2 bases from J, the gap between germline ends came to 20 bases. The CDR3 runs to 15 residues. CDR3 sequence: CSAPLPARDAYEQYF. The CDR3 DNA sequence: TGCAGTGCCCCACTCCCTGCCAGGGATGCCTACGAGCAGTACTTC.

The chain has TRBV15 and TRBJ1-5; D is possibly TRBD1 (5 bases). V lost 2 bases, J lost 7 bases, and 6 bases lay in between. This CDR3 contains 12 residues. Germline CDR1 reads LNHNV; CDR2 reads YYDKDF (reference sequence). CDR3 sequence reads: CATSRRDQPQHF. CDR3 in DNA: TGTGCCACCAGCAGACGGGACCAGCCCCAGCATTTT. The full variable domain, with the rest looked up from reference TRBV15 and TRBJ1-5, is DAMVIQNPRYQVTQFGKPVTLSCSQTLNHNVMYWYQQKSSQAPKLLFHYYDKDFNNEADTPDNFQSRRPNTSFCFLDIRSPGLGDTAMYLCATSRRDQPQHFGDGTRLSIL.

CDR3 coding DNA: TGTGCCAGCAGCTCGAGACTAGCGCAGCAAGAGACCCAGTACTTC. It yields the protein CASSSRLAQQETQYF. V and J are TRBV5-4 and TRBJ2-5; 8 nucleotides match TRBD2. Germline trimming cut 3 bases from V and 2 bases from J; bases unmatched to any gene: 6. Germline CDR1 is SGHNT and CDR2 is YYREEE (reference sequence). This CDR3 is built from 15 residues.

The chain carries TRBV3-1 and TRBJ1-2; unclear D gene. This CDR3 has 13 amino acids. Trimming stripped 1 base from V and 8 bases from J, with 11 bases between. The germline gives CDR1 LGHDT, CDR2 YNNKEL (reference sequence). The CDR3 DNA follows: TGTGCCAGCAGCCAAGCCGAGGGTGGAGGCTACACCTTC. It yields the protein CASSQAEGGGYTF.

The chain couples TRBV28 to TRBJ2-7, with a tentative D call TRBD1 (6 bases). This CDR3 spans 15 amino acids. V lost 4 bases and J 2 bases, leaving 15 bases between the germline ends. Per germline, CDR1 MDHEN and CDR2 SYDVKM. CDR3 amino acids: CASSSLTGVPYEQYF. The CDR3, as DNA: TGTGCCAGCAGTTCCTTGACAGGCGTGCCCTACGAGCAGTACTTC.

The V gene is TRBV10-2, the J gene TRBJ2-7; D may be TRBD1 (5 bases). Germline-derived CDR1 and CDR2 are WSHSY and SAAADI. The CDR3 contains 15 residues. Trimming took off 1 base at V and 0 bases at J, with 10 bases between the two ends. DNA for the CDR3: TGCGCCAGCAGTGAGTTCAAGGGGTCCTCCTACGAGCAGTACTTC. Translation: CASSEFKGSSYEQYF.

CDR3 region: CAWKGPRDGINQPQHF. For the CDR3, the DNA is TGTGCCTGGAAGGGCCCTCGGGACGGCATTAATCAGCCCCAGCATTTT. The chain is built from TRBV30 and TRBJ1-5; D is possibly TRBD1 (5 bases). Germline assignment: CDR1 GTSNPN and CDR2 SVGIG (reference sequence). This CDR3 has 16 amino acids. V lost 4 bases and J lost 4, with 20 bases in between. Together with reference TRBV30 and TRBJ1-5, the CDR3 gives the full variable domain: SQTIHQWPATLVQPVGSPLSLECTVEGTSNPNLYWYRQAAGRGLQLLFYSVGIGQISSEVPQNLSASRPQDRQFILSSKKLLLSDSGFYLCAWKGPRDGINQPQHFGDGTRLSIL.

This clonotype was seen just once. The V gene is TRBV13, the J gene TRBJ2-3; D is unresolved. CDR1 and CDR2 (germline): PRHDT, FYEKMQ (reference sequence). V gave up 8 bases and J gave up 10 bases, with 16 bases separating them. CDR3 size: 12 residues. CDR3 region: CASGTRTRAQYF. CDR3 nucleotides: TGTGCCAGCGGAACGAGGACCCGCGCGCAGTATTTT.

The chain is built from TRBV19 and TRBJ1-4; possibly TRBD1 for D (6 bases). Deletions cut 0 bases from V and 11 bases from J, with 16 bases between. Germline V lookup: CDR1 LNHDA, CDR2 SQIVND (reference sequence). This CDR3 is built from 15 residues. The CDR3 loop is CASSIDSGPGEKLFF. The CDR3 bases are TGTGCCAGTAGTATAGATTCCGGACCAGGGGAGAAACTGTTTTTT.

The V call is TRBV13, the J call TRBJ2-7; a weak D match, TRBD2 (5 bases). Trimming took 5 bases from V and 2 from J, leaving 16 bases between them. Looked up from germline, CDR1 is PRHDT and CDR2 is FYEKMQ (reference sequence). The CDR3 has 15 amino acids. The CDR3 nucleotides are TGTGCCAGCAGCCCGCGACGAGGGATCGCCTACGAGCAGTACTTC. This codes for CASSPRRGIAYEQYF.

The gene calls are TRBV3-1 and TRBJ1-1; 7 nucleotides agree with TRBD1. V trimming: 5 bases; J trimming: 6 bases; junction bases outside the gene matches: 9. The CDR3 covers 14 residues. Germline V lookup: CDR1 LGHDT, CDR2 YNNKEL (reference sequence). CDR3 DNA: TGTGCCAGCAGCGAGACAGGGTATATCGCTGAAGCTTTCTTT. It encodes CASSETGYIAEAFF.

V and J are TRBV5-6 and TRBJ2-3; TRBD2 agrees at 9 bases. Germline V lookup: CDR1 SGHDT, CDR2 YYEEEE. Losses at the gene ends were 1 base for V and 1 base for J; bases not matched to a gene: 4. The length of the CDR3 is 16 residues. In DNA form, the CDR3 reads TGTGCCAGCAGCTTGTTAGCGGGGGCCCGCACAGATACGCAGTATTTT. Its protein product is CASSLLAGARTDTQYF.

The CDR3 nucleotides read TGTGCCAGCAGTGTCGGGACATTTAATTCACCCCTCCACTTT. Amino acid sequence: CASSVGTFNSPLHF. The chain combines TRBV6-1 with TRBJ1-6, with D perhaps matching TRBD1 (6 bases). CDR1 is MNHNS, CDR2 SASEGT, per germline. CDR3 length: 14 amino acids. Trimming took 4 bases from V and 6 from J, leaving 10 bases between them.

This sequence joins TRBV27 and TRBJ1-2; possibly TRBD1 for D (6 bases). V was shortened by 6 bases and J by 4 bases, with 18 bases between the two germline ends. The CDR3 spans 15 residues. Germline lookup yields CDR1 MNHEY and CDR2 SMNVEV (reference sequence). CDR3 sequence (DNA): TGTGCCAGCAGCCAAAGGACAGACCTGTTCTATGGCTACACCTTC. This sequence encodes CASSQRTDLFYGYTF.